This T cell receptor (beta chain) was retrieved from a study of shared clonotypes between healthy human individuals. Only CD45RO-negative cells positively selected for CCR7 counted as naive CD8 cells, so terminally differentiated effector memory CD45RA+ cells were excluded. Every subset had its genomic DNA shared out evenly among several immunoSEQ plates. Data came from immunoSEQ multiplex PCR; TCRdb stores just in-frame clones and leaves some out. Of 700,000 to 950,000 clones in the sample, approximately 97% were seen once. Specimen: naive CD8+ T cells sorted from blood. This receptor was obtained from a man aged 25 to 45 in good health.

CDR3 in amino acids: CASSPGPGTSGIDNEQFF. DNA for the CDR3: TGCGCCAGCAGCCCTGGTCCCGGGACTAGCGGGATCGACAATGAGCAGTTCTTC. The V call is TRBV4-1, the J call TRBJ2-1; 13 bases are a match to TRBD2. CDR1 MGHRA and CDR2 YSYEKL come from the germline V gene. This CDR3 is 18 amino acids long. Trimming took 4 bases from V and 5 from J; bases not matched to a gene: 11.